Presented here are 30 T cell receptor beta chains from one specimen sequenced in a study of blood T cell repertoires in COVID-19. Some clones are missing from TCRdb's copy, which holds only in-frame ones; the method was immunoSEQ multiplex PCR. Here the sample spans more than 300,000 clones, about 90% being singletons. Sample: PBMCs or T cells enriched from blood (not recorded which). All receptors come from a man aged 35 to 55 in a cohort exposed to, infected with or recovered from COVID-19 (not recorded which).

V gene TRBV5-1 combines with J gene TRBJ2-1; 13 bases fit TRBD2. CDR3 length: 16 residues. In germline, CDR1 is SGHRS, CDR2 YFSETQ. Trimming cost V 0 bases and J 7 bases; bases outside gene matches: 4. The CDR3 coding sequence is TGCGCCAGCAGCTTGGGGGGGACTAGCGGGATTAATGAGCAGTTCTTC. It yields the protein CASSLGGTSGINEQFF.

The J gene is TRBJ2-1, the V gene TRBV27, with 8 bases aligning to TRBD1. V gave up 4 bases and J gave up 12 bases; unmatched junction bases: 11. This CDR3 comprises 14 residues. Germline values: CDR1 MNHEY, CDR2 SMNVEV (reference sequence). The CDR3 DNA is TGTGCCAGCAGTTCGGGACAGGCCCTAGGGTCGCAGTTCTTC. Translating it yields CASSSGQALGSQFF.

The rearrangement links TRBV14 to TRBJ1-1; D not resolved. The V gene lost 2 bases and the J gene lost 13 bases, with 20 bases spanning the gap. This CDR3 comprises 14 residues. Germline assignment: CDR1 SGHDN and CDR2 FVKESK. CDR3: CASSQFNFGGVDFF. The CDR3 bases are TGTGCCAGCAGCCAATTTAATTTTGGCGGGGTTGATTTCTTT.

This chain joins TRBV7-3 and TRBJ2-3; TRBD2 matches at 8 bases. Germline V gives CDR1 SGHTA, CDR2 FQGTGA. The CDR3 loop spans 15 amino acids. The J segment lost 3 bases and the V segment lost 5 bases, leaving 7 bases of the junction unmatched. The DNA of the CDR3 is TGTGCCAGCAGCCCCCAAGCGGGAGCTACAGATACGCAGTATTTT. Its translation is CASSPQAGATDTQYF.

This clone has a handful of counts. The V call is TRBV27, the J call TRBJ2-1; D gene unclear. V lost 2 bases, J lost 3 bases, and 20 bases lay in between. Per the germline V gene, CDR1 is MNHEY and CDR2 is SMNVEV (reference sequence). The CDR3 runs 18 residues. The CDR3: CASSLAYVAIVDYNEQFF. In nucleotides, the CDR3 is TGTGCCAGCAGTTTAGCCTATGTAGCAATAGTGGACTACAATGAGCAGTTCTTC.

The chain has TRBV19 and TRBJ1-1; D gene unclear. The germline V gene has CDR1 LNHDA and CDR2 SQIVND (reference sequence). The CDR3 length is 12 residues. Between the trimmed V and J ends, which lost 1 base and 7 bases, there was a span of 7 bases. This chain's CDR3 is CASSIARDEAFF. In DNA form, the CDR3 reads TGTGCCAGTAGTATAGCTCGGGATGAAGCTTTCTTT. Drawing the rest from reference TRBV19 and TRBJ1-1, the complete variable domain is DGGITQSPKYLFRKEGQNVTLSCEQNLNHDAMYWYRQDPGQGLRLIYYSQIVNDFQKGDIAEGYSVSREKKESFPLTVTSAQKNPTAFYLCASSIARDEAFFGQGTRLTVV.

This clone has only one observation. V and J are TRBV2 and TRBJ1-6; TRBD1 aligns across 7 bases. Losses at the gene ends were 7 bases for V and 6 bases for J; bases not matched to a gene: 6. The germline V gene has CDR1 SNHLY and CDR2 FYNNEI. The CDR3 contains 14 residues. In nucleotides, the CDR3 is TGTGCCAGCACTACAGGGGTCGTTAATTCACCCCTCCACTTT. This sequence encodes CASTTGVVNSPLHF.

This sequence joins TRBV7-9 and TRBJ2-3, with TRBD1 as a possible D gene (6 bases). Trimming removed 3 bases at V and 5 bases at J, with 15 bases between. CDR1 and CDR2 (germline): SEHNR, FQNEAQ (reference sequence). This CDR3 contains 15 residues. The CDR3 sequence: CASSFGGAAGDTQYF. The CDR3 nucleotides are TGTGCCAGCAGCTTTGGGGGCGCCGCGGGAGATACGCAGTATTTT.

V is TRBV5-1 and J is TRBJ2-1; TRBD2 matches 8 bases. V trimming: 7 bases; J trimming: 0 bases; junction bases outside the gene matches: 3. The CDR3 covers 14 residues. Germline CDR1 SGHRS, CDR2 YFSETQ. This CDR3 is CASQGTSSYNEQFF. CDR3 bases: TGCGCCAGCCAAGGGACTAGCTCCTACAATGAGCAGTTCTTC.

V usage is TRBV6-6 and J usage is TRBJ1-1, with TRBD1 matching 9 bases. There are 18 residues in the CDR3. Trimming removed 5 bases from V and 4 bases from J; junction bases left unmatched: 17. The germline V gene encodes CDR1 MNHNY and CDR2 SVGAGI (reference sequence). The CDR3 DNA follows: TGTGCCAGCAGTCCCCTGGGACAGGGAAGAATTCTGGGCACTGAAGCTTTCTTT. As protein: CASSPLGQGRILGTEAFF.

The gene calls are TRBV5-1 and TRBJ2-2, with D possibly TRBD1 on 6 matching bases. The V end was cut by 5 bases, the J end by 0 bases, with 11 bases between. The germline gives CDR1 SGHRS, CDR2 YFSETQ. This CDR3 comprises 15 residues. CDR3 nucleotides: TGCGCCAGCAGAAGGGACACCTCGAACACCGGGGAGCTGTTTTTT. Encoded protein: CASRRDTSNTGELFF. The complete variable domain, with remaining parts taken from reference TRBV5-1 and TRBJ2-2, reads KAGVTQTPRYLIKTRGQQVTLSCSPISGHRSVSWYQQTPGQGLQFLFEYFSETQRNKGNFPGRFSGRQFSNSRSEMNVSTLELGDSALYLCASRRDTSNTGELFFGEGSRLTVL.

J is TRBJ2-1 and V is TRBV19, with 10 bases that match TRBD2. J was trimmed by 8 bases and V by 6 bases; bases with no gene match: 7. CDR1 is LNHDA and CDR2 is SQIVND in the germline V gene (reference sequence). This CDR3 spans 14 amino acids. CDR3 in amino acids: CASRHLAGVDEQFF. CDR3 nucleotides: TGTGCCAGTAGGCACCTAGCGGGAGTCGATGAGCAGTTCTTC.

The chain combines TRBV7-2 with TRBJ2-1; the D gene is possibly TRBD1 (5 bases). V dropped 3 bases and J dropped 9 bases, with 15 bases sitting between them. Germline-derived CDR1 and CDR2 are SGHTA and FQGNSA. The CDR3 runs to 14 residues. The CDR3, as DNA: TGTGCCAGCAGCTTGGCAGGGTGGGTAGCTGAGCAGTTCTTC. This sequence encodes CASSLAGWVAEQFF. The variable domain in full, completed from reference TRBV7-2 and TRBJ2-1, reads GAGVSQSPSNKVTEKGKDVELRCDPISGHTALYWYRQSLGQGLEFLIYFQGNSAPDKSGLPSDRFSAERTGGSVSTLTIQRTQQEDSAVYLCASSLAGWVAEQFFGPGTRLTVL.

The V gene is TRBV3-1 (or the pseudogene TRBV3-2), the J gene TRBJ2-7; TRBD2 is a possible D gene (6 bases). Trimming removed 4 bases at V and 3 bases at J, with 10 bases between. CDR1 and CDR2 from the germline V gene are LGHDT and YNNKEL (reference sequence). The CDR3 loop spans 13 amino acids. The CDR3 DNA reads TGTGCCAGCAGCCCAATGGGACTCTACGAGCAGTACTTC. Its translation is CASSPMGLYEQYF.

The CDR3 loop reads CAWRGLAGTKNIQYF. In DNA, the CDR3 is TGTGCCTGGAGGGGACTAGCGGGTACCAAAAACATTCAGTACTTC. The V and J genes are TRBV30 and TRBJ2-4; 12 bases line up with TRBD2. Germline assignment: CDR1 GTSNPN and CDR2 SVGIG (reference sequence). Unmatched junction bases numbered 2, after V lost 3 bases and J lost 2 bases. CDR3 length: 15 residues. The variable domain in full, with the rest retrieved from reference TRBV30 and TRBJ2-4, is SQTIHQWPATLVQPVGSPLSLECTVEGTSNPNLYWYRQAAGRGLQLLFYSVGIGQISSEVPQNLSASRPQDRQFILSSKKLLLSDSGFYLCAWRGLAGTKNIQYFGAGTRLSVL.

V is TRBV11-2 and J is TRBJ2-2; tentative D call: TRBD1 (5 bases). This CDR3 region has 13 residues. Germline loops: CDR1 SGHAT, CDR2 FQNNGV. Trimming removed 5 bases at V and 4 bases at J, with 8 bases between. This CDR3 reads CASSPQGTGELFF. CDR3 sequence (DNA): TGTGCCAGCAGCCCGCAGGGCACCGGGGAGCTGTTTTTT.

The chain is built from TRBV13 and TRBJ2-7, with TRBD2 identical over 12 bases. Germline V lookup: CDR1 PRHDT, CDR2 FYEKMQ (reference sequence). Trimming cost V 5 bases and J 5 bases; bases outside gene matches: 4. This CDR3 comprises 14 residues. The CDR3 sequence is CASSRLAGAHEQYF. CDR3 sequence (DNA): TGTGCCAGCAGCCGACTAGCGGGAGCCCACGAGCAGTACTTC.

The genes are TRBV6-4 and TRBJ2-7; no firm D call. Trimming pared 3 bases from V and 2 bases from J, leaving 5 bases between. CDR1 is MRHNA and CDR2 is SNTAGT in the germline V gene. This CDR3 contains 12 residues. The CDR3 sequence: CASSETAYEQYF. Here the CDR3 DNA reads TGTGCCAGCAGTGAGACTGCCTACGAGCAGTACTTC.

The CDR3 reads CASSAFGPTDSGGYTF. As DNA, the CDR3 is TGTGCCAGCAGCGCTTTTGGACCGACAGATTCTGGCGGCTACACCTTC. J is TRBJ1-2 and V is TRBV5-4, with D perhaps TRBD1 (5 bases). V was pared by 4 bases and J by 8 bases, with 24 bases between. CDR1 is SGHNT and CDR2 is YYREEE in the germline V gene (reference sequence). The CDR3 runs 16 residues.

J is TRBJ2-2 and V is TRBV24-1; D is possibly TRBD1 (5 bases). The V gene's germline CDR1 is KGHDR and CDR2 SFDVKD. The CDR3 consists of 15 residues. V lost 6 bases, J lost 1 base, and 11 bases lay in between. DNA of the CDR3: TGTGCCACCAGTCAGCAGGGCGAGAACACCGGGGAGCTGTTTTTT. This codes for CATSQQGENTGELFF.

V is TRBV5-1 and J is TRBJ2-2, with TRBD1 as a possible D gene (6 bases). CDR1 is SGHRS and CDR2 is YFSETQ in the germline V gene. Deletions cut 5 bases from V and 0 bases from J, with 14 bases between. The length of the CDR3 is 16 residues. Here the CDR3 DNA reads TGCGCCAGCAGAAACCAAGGACAGACGAACACCGGGGAGCTGTTTTTT. Its protein is CASRNQGQTNTGELFF.

The chain has TRBV10-3 and TRBJ2-7, with 9 bases lining up with TRBD1. This CDR3 is built from 14 residues. Germline V gene sequence: CDR1 ENHRY, CDR2 SYGVKD. The CDR3 spells CASTGQGSSYEQYF. CDR3 coding DNA: TGTGCAAGCACGGGACAGGGAAGCTCCTACGAGCAGTACTTC.

The V and J genes are TRBV7-2 and TRBJ1-1, with D maybe TRBD1 (5 bases). Trimming left V 1 base short and J 11 bases short, with 20 bases between. From germline, CDR1 is SGHTA and CDR2 FQGNSA. The CDR3 length is 15 residues. Here the CDR3 reads CASSLGTSRSGYAFF. The CDR3 DNA is TGTGCCAGCAGCTTAGGGACAAGCAGGTCGGGTTACGCTTTCTTT.

This chain joins TRBV5-1 and TRBJ2-1; 7 bases match TRBD2. The CDR3 sequence is 15 residues long. CDR1 is SGHRS, CDR2 YFSETQ, per germline. V was pared by 0 bases and J by 4 bases, with 4 bases of the junction left unmatched. The CDR3 DNA is TGCGCCAGCAGCTTGGACAGCGGGGAATACAATGAGCAGTTCTTC. Translation gives CASSLDSGEYNEQFF.

This rearrangement joins TRBV24-1 to TRBJ1-2; D gene unclear. Germline V CDR1 and CDR2: KGHDR, SFDVKD. The CDR3 runs to 11 residues. Trimming pared 5 bases from V and 8 bases from J, leaving 8 bases between. CDR3 amino acids: CATSGQWGYTF. The CDR3 nucleotides are TGTGCCACCAGTGGGCAGTGGGGCTACACCTTC.

The gene calls are TRBV5-4 and TRBJ1-1; 9 bases line up with TRBD1. This CDR3 contains 14 residues. From germline, CDR1 is SGHNT and CDR2 YYREEE (reference sequence). V was pared by 0 bases and J by 3 bases, with 0 bases of the junction left unmatched. CDR3 residues: CASSLGTGDTEAFF. CDR3 sequence (DNA): TGTGCCAGCAGCTTGGGGACAGGGGACACTGAAGCTTTCTTT.

This chain joins TRBV29-1 and TRBJ1-1, with D perhaps matching TRBD1 (5 bases). Trimming took 5 bases from V and 12 from J, leaving 22 bases between them. The CDR3 covers 13 residues. The germline V gene has CDR1 SQVTM and CDR2 ANQGSEA. The CDR3, as DNA: TGCAGCGTTTGGGAACAGGCCCTTATGATATCTTTCTTT. Encoded protein: CSVWEQALMISFF.

The chain carries TRBV7-9 and TRBJ1-1; 8 bases are a match to TRBD1. Unmatched junction bases numbered 13, after V lost 5 bases and J lost 5 bases. CDR1 SEHNR and CDR2 FQNEAQ come from the germline V gene (reference sequence). There are 16 residues in the CDR3. CDR3 nucleotide sequence: TGTGCCAGCAGCCGTTGGAGTGGCAGGGGGCTTACTGAAGCTTTCTTT. As protein: CASSRWSGRGLTEAFF. The full variable domain, in which reference TRBV7-9 and TRBJ1-1 provide the parts outside the CDR3, is DTGVSQNPRHKITKRGQNVTFRCDPISEHNRLYWYRQTLGQGPEFLTYFQNEAQLEKSRLLSDRFSAERPKGSFSTLEIQRTEQGDSAMYLCASSRWSGRGLTEAFFGQGTRLTVV.

This chain connects TRBV11-2 to TRBJ2-7; 9 bases are shared with TRBD1. V shed 5 bases and J 4 bases; nucleotides not matched to a gene: 12. The CDR3 has 16 amino acids. Germline V CDR1 and CDR2: SGHAT, FQNNGV. The CDR3 region is CASSENRGRSEYEQYF. The CDR3 nucleotides are TGTGCCAGCAGCGAAAACAGGGGGCGAAGTGAGTACGAGCAGTACTTC.

The chain combines TRBV27 with TRBJ1-2, with TRBD1 identical over 8 bases. V lost 6 bases to trimming and J lost 7 bases; unmatched junction nucleotides: 13. The CDR3 extends over 15 amino acids. In germline, CDR1 is MNHEY, CDR2 SMNVEV (reference sequence). CDR3 sequence (DNA): TGTGCCAGCAGCTTTTCAGGGGGCCTCTCTTTTGGCTACACCTTC. Its translation: CASSFSGGLSFGYTF.